The TCR beta chain under discussion was sequenced for a study of T cells in Graves' hyperthyroidism and ophthalmopathy (dated by TCRdb to about 2019). For context, the study as a whole: To identify TCR V-J signatures that set the groups apart, the researchers used a discovery cohort of about a hundred patients, made up of 40 to 45 with Graves' ophthalmopathy and 55 to 65 with stable Graves' hyperthyroidism. Prospective prediction of ophthalmopathy was tested in an independent validation cohort consisting of some 19 hyperthyroidism patients and over 15 patients who later progressed to ophthalmopathy. The roughly 94 discovery patients were randomly divided into training and test sets at a 7:3 ratio. In more than five Graves' hyperthyroidism patients, the study also compared T-cell repertoires from thyroid tissue with T-cell repertoires from blood. After blood sampling, hyperthyroidism patients were treated with methimazole at a starting dose of 30 mg daily, and ophthalmopathy patients were treated with high-dose intravenous methylprednisolone. The paper describes TCR Vbeta CDR3 sequencing of roughly 130 peripheral blood samples, made up of 43 ophthalmopathy patients, around 78 hyperthyroidism patients and about 17 progressor patients.

The investigation overall reported the following: In cross-validation, a model built on a 13 V-J signature told ophthalmopathy apart from stable hyperthyroidism with 85% to 90% sensitivity and around 83% specificity, and in testing the same model reached 80%/75%. In validation, the model predicted progression to ophthalmopathy with just under 71% sensitivity and approximately 78% specificity, a median of 6.5 months before onset. No statistical method was used to set the sample size in advance, and investigators knew the group allocation. Most expanded thyroid clonotypes (frequency above 0.001) were also detected in blood, a finding suggesting that blood repertoires may reflect thyroid immune responses.

A patient counted as having stable Graves' hyperthyroidism if no progression to ophthalmopathy occurred over 18 months of follow-up. Hyperthyroidism patients were newly diagnosed, had a disease duration of under 2 months, and were aged 18 to 65 years. The study excluded patients with uncontrolled infections, other autoimmune diseases, pregnancy or lactation. Diagnoses were based on clinical symptoms, serum thyroxine and TRAb, thyroid ultrasound and orbital computed tomography. Total RNA was extracted with Trizol reagent, and quality was checked on an Agilent 2100 Bioanalyzer. TCR beta CDR3 regions were amplified from RNA transcripts. For the first round of RT-PCR on the TCR CDR3, the HTBI primer set was used together with the Qiagen OneStep RT-PCR kit. The libraries were constructed in a second round of multiplex PCR and then size-selected and purified. Libraries were sequenced paired-end with 100 bp reads on an Illumina HiSeq2000. In the source study's methods: SOAPnuke was used to process the raw data, removing reads that contained adapters or uncalled bases, had a mean Phred below 15, or lacked an exact match to the constant primer or identifier. High-quality paired reads were merged with COPE v1.2.5, and unique nucleotide sequences were defined as clonotypes. MiTCR v1.1 was used to align clonotypes to the IMGT TRBV, TRBD and TRBJ reference segments. Analysis was restricted to V-J combinations with a frequency above 0.0001, which covered 99.2% of repertoires. The TCS score was defined as the ratio of F50 (clonal expansion) to E x V (chaos), calculated using BLOSUM62-based TCRdist between CDR3 peptides within each V-J. Welch's t-statistics and random forest reduced roughly 500 V-J features to 13, which were used in a naive Bayes classifier (R e1071). TCRdb trimmed the raw reads at Q25, called clones with MiXCR and kept productive beta chains. CDR3 protein duplicates are merged, each entry listing the most common genes and DNA. V and J calls and clone size were set by TCRdb, not the authors. This sample holds a few hundred thousand distinct CDR3 sequences; more than 45% were observed only once. The top ten hold 8% to 8.5% of the sample.

Details on this clonotype: The antigen this receptor binds is unknown. The record has no base qualities; no much larger clone is one base away.

This sequence was found in a woman younger than 30 with Graves' hyperthyroidism. Donor details come from another sample of the same person, matched by shared clones. What was sequenced was peripheral blood or thyroid tissue (not recorded which).

The DNA sequence is TGCGCCAGCAGCTCCGGGACAGGGGTCACCGGGGAGCTGTTTTTT. Its protein is CASSSGTGVTGELFF. Recombination linked TRBV5-1 to TRBJ2-2, with 10 middle bases fitting TRBD1. The germline V gene gives CDR1 as SGHRS and CDR2 as YFSETQ. The CDR3 runs 15 residues from the cysteine to the phenylalanine. Solely the CDR3 DNA is kept, with 45 bases framed from the first base. V ends up 3 bases short and J 4 bases short, with an unmatched junction base count of 3.